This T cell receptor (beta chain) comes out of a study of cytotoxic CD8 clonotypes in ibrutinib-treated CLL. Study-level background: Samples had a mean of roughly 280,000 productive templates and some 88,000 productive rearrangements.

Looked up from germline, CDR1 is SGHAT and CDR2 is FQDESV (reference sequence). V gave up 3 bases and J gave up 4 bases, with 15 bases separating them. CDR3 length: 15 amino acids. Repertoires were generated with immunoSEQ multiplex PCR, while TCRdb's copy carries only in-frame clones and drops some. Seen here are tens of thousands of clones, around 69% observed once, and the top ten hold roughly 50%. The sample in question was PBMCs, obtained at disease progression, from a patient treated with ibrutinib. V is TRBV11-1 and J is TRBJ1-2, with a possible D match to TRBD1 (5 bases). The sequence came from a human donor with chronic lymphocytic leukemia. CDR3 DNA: TGTGCCAGCAGCTTTGGTGGACAAGTCGTCTATGGCTACACCTTC. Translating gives CASSFGGQVVYGYTF.